The entry below describes one T cell receptor beta chain. What it recognizes is unknown. Focal radiation and CTLA-4 blockade (ipilimumab) were tested in chemo-refractory metastatic non-small-cell lung cancer patients. The source of the sample is a study of radiotherapy plus CTLA-4 blockade in lung cancer. Whole-study context: Objective responses were documented in under 20% of patients, with disease control in around 30%. The study's findings and limits: In blood, early T cell clone dynamics reportedly predicted response best, together with interferon-beta. Clones derived from tumor TCRs expanded in blood after radiotherapy plus ipilimumab.

Profiling relied on immunoSEQ multiplex PCR, and the TCRdb table lists in-frame clones only, not all of them. This sample carries 45,000 to 75,000 clones, 77% of them seen once, and the ten largest clones take around 4%. Germline CDR1 reads SQVTM; CDR2 reads ANQGSEA. This CDR3 spans 16 amino acids. The specimen was peripheral blood, collected from a patient treated with radiotherapy plus ipilimumab. The rearrangement uses TRBV29-1 and TRBJ2-1; 15 bases align to TRBD2. This receptor was obtained from a human donor with non-small cell lung cancer who had a partial response to radiotherapy plus ipilimumab. The DNA of the CDR3 is TGCAGGAGGACTAGCGGGGGGGCAGGCTCCTACAATGAGCAGTTCTTC. Protein sequence: CRRTSGGAGSYNEQFF.